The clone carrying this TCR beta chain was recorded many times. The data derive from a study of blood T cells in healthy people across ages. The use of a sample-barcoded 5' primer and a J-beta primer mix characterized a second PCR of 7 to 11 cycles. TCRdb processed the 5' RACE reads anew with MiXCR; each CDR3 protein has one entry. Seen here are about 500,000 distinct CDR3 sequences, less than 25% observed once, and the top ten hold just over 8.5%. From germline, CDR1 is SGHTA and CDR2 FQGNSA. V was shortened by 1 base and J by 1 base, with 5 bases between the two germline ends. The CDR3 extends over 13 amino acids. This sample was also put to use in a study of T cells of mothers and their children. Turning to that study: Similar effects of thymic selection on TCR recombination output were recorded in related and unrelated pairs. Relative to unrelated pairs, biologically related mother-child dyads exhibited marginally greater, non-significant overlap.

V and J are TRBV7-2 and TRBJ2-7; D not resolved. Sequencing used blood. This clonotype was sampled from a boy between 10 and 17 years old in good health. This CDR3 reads CASSLEQSYEQYF. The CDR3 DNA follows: TGTGCCAGCAGCTTAGAACAGTCCTACGAGCAGTACTTC.